Following are 15 T cell receptor beta chains from one sample sequenced in a study of cytomegalovirus exposure and HLA in healthy donors. The PCR contained 60 Vbeta and 13 Jbeta primers. Sequencing used immunoSEQ multiplex PCR; TCRdb keeps in-frame clones, though not all of them. The sample carries 250,000 to 350,000 clones, roughly 89% recorded once. The sequencing input was PBMCs. The receptors derive from a middle-aged man in good health and CMV-seropositive.

DNA for the CDR3: TGCGCCAGCAGCCCTAAAGTCGGGAACAGGGGGCGGTTGAACACTGAAGCTTTCTTT. Protein: CASSPKVGNRGRLNTEAFF. The chain uses TRBV5-1 and TRBJ1-1; 9 positions agree with TRBD1. V shed 4 bases and J 0 bases; nucleotides not matched to a gene: 16. CDR3 length: 19 amino acids. The germline V gene encodes CDR1 SGHRS and CDR2 YFSETQ. Full variable domain (outside the CDR3, taken from reference TRBV5-1 and TRBJ1-1): KAGVTQTPRYLIKTRGQQVTLSCSPISGHRSVSWYQQTPGQGLQFLFEYFSETQRNKGNFPGRFSGRQFSNSRSEMNVSTLELGDSALYLCASSPKVGNRGRLNTEAFFGQGTRLTVV.

The gene calls are TRBV5-6 and TRBJ2-1, with 10 bases lining up with TRBD2. The ends lost 2 bases at V and 13 bases at J; junction bases unmatched: 15. CDR1 and CDR2 from the germline V gene are SGHDT and YYEEEE. The CDR3 length is 16 residues. The CDR3 sequence is CASSLEPGLAENHQFF. In nucleotides, the CDR3 is TGTGCCAGCAGCTTAGAACCCGGACTAGCGGAAAATCACCAGTTCTTC. Full variable domain (outside the CDR3, taken from reference TRBV5-6 and TRBJ2-1): DAGVTQSPTHLIKTRGQQVTLRCSPKSGHDTVSWYQQALGQGPQFIFQYYEEEERQRGNFPDRFSGHQFPNYSSELNVNALLLGDSALYLCASSLEPGLAENHQFFGPGTRLTVL.

This clone showed up just once. The chain recombines TRBV28 with TRBJ2-1, with 7 bases that match TRBD2. Trimming cost V 4 bases and J 8 bases; bases outside gene matches: 8. Germline CDR1 reads MDHEN; CDR2 reads SYDVKM. This CDR3 is 14 amino acids long. CDR3 loop: CASSSGGSRYEQFF. The CDR3 DNA follows: TGTGCCAGCAGTTCCGGCGGGAGTCGCTATGAGCAGTTCTTC.

This clone was counted once. The chain has TRBV18 and TRBJ2-1, with D perhaps TRBD1 (6 bases). The germline V and J ends were trimmed by 6 bases and 0 bases, with 15 bases remaining between them. This CDR3 is 16 amino acids long. Germline V gene sequence: CDR1 KGHSH, CDR2 LQKENI. This CDR3 reads CASSPGQTISYNEQFF. The CDR3 DNA sequence: TGTGCCAGCTCCCCCGGACAGACAATCTCCTACAATGAGCAGTTCTTC. The full variable domain, in which reference TRBV18 and TRBJ2-1 provide the parts outside the CDR3, is NAGVMQNPRHLVRRRGQEARLRCSPMKGHSHVYWYRQLPEEGLKFMVYLQKENIIDESGMPKERFSAEFPKEGPSILRIQQVVRGDSAAYFCASSPGQTISYNEQFFGPGTRLTVL.

The genes are TRBV7-9 and TRBJ2-1; D might be TRBD2 (5 bases). The CDR3 consists of 17 residues. Germline V CDR1 and CDR2: SEHNR, FQNEAQ (reference sequence). V lost 1 base to trimming and J lost 1 base, with 14 bases between them. CDR3 bases: TGTGCCAGCAGCTTAGGGTCCGGAAGCGGATCCTACAATGAGCAGTTCTTC. Encoded protein: CASSLGSGSGSYNEQFF.

The CDR3 DNA reads as TGTGCCAGCAGCGTGTCCAGGGAAAAACTGTTTTTT. Translated: CASSVSREKLFF. This chain links TRBV2 with TRBJ1-4; D is unclear. V lost 6 bases to trimming and J lost 8 bases, with 10 bases between them. CDR3 length equals 12 residues. Germline CDR1 is SNHLY and CDR2 is FYNNEI.

The CDR3 sequence: CASSPGTNPYEQYF. Written as DNA, the CDR3 is TGCGCCAGCAGCCCAGGGACTAACCCTTACGAGCAGTACTTC. The rearrangement joins TRBV5-1 to TRBJ2-5; 7 bases agree with TRBD2. The end of the DNA aligns better with TRBJ2-7, so the J call may be wrong. The germline V gene encodes CDR1 SGHRS and CDR2 YFSETQ. The CDR3 runs to 14 residues.

The genes are TRBV16 and TRBJ1-4, with 7 positions matching TRBD1. Looked up from germline, CDR1 is KGHSY and CDR2 is FQNENV. Trimming took 3 bases from V and 16 from J; bases not matched to a gene: 8. The CDR3 spans 12 residues. CDR3 sequence reads: CASSQDRRVRFF. In DNA form, the CDR3 reads TGTGCCAGCAGCCAGGACAGGCGAGTGAGGTTTTTT.

To note about this clone: At one end, the junction sequence differs from germline, possibly due to a read error. The chain recombines TRBV7-9 with TRBJ1-1; 8 bases line up with TRBD1. The CDR3 contains 15 residues. The germline gives CDR1 SEHNR, CDR2 FQNEAQ (reference sequence). The CDR3, as DNA: TGTTCCAGCAGCCGATCAGGGGGCGAGGACACTGAAGCTTTCTTT. Its protein is CSSSRSGGEDTEAFF.

The chain carries TRBV5-5 and TRBJ2-7, with TRBD2 matching over 11 bases. The CDR3 length is 15 residues. J lost 5 bases, V lost 4 bases, and 8 bases had no gene match. Germline CDR1 and CDR2: SGHKS and YYEKEE (reference sequence). CDR3 sequence: CASSHGTSGINEQYF. The CDR3 DNA is TGTGCCAGCAGCCACGGGACTAGCGGTATCAACGAGCAGTACTTC.

V usage is TRBV25-1 and J usage is TRBJ2-5, with D perhaps matching TRBD1 (7 bases). The CDR3 covers 15 residues. Trimming removed 9 bases at V and 2 bases at J, with 19 bases between. Germline-derived CDR1 and CDR2 are MGHDK and SYGVNS. The CDR3 protein is CASRAAGQKQETQYF. The CDR3 nucleotides are TGTGCCAGTAGAGCCGCGGGACAGAAACAAGAGACCCAGTACTTC.

The genes are TRBV7-2 and TRBJ1-1; 10 bases are shared with TRBD1. Losses at the gene ends were 5 bases for V and 1 base for J; bases not matched to a gene: 4. This CDR3 contains 15 residues. Germline V CDR1 and CDR2: SGHTA, FQGNSA. The CDR3 is CASSARTGGNTEAFF. CDR3 in DNA: TGTGCCAGCAGCGCAAGGACAGGGGGGAACACTGAAGCTTTCTTT.

This sequence joins TRBV7-3 and TRBJ2-7, with 7 bases fitting TRBD2. The CDR3 has 15 amino acids. The germline CDR1 and CDR2 sequences are SGHTA and FQGTGA. J was trimmed by 0 bases and V by 2 bases; bases with no gene match: 4. CDR3 amino acids: CASSLLAESSYEQYF. CDR3 DNA sequence: TGTGCCAGCAGCTTACTAGCGGAAAGCTCCTACGAGCAGTACTTC.

J is TRBJ2-1 and V is TRBV10-1, with D possibly TRBD2 on 5 matching bases. Trimming removed 4 bases from V and 0 bases from J, with 7 bases in between. Germline V gene data show CDR1 as WNHNN and CDR2 as SYGVQD (reference sequence). The CDR3 sequence is 14 residues long. The CDR3 DNA is TGCGCCAGCAGTGGAGCGGCCTCCTACAATGAGCAGTTCTTC. This encodes CASSGAASYNEQFF.

V is TRBV7-9 and J is TRBJ2-7; 11 nucleotides agree with TRBD2. The CDR3 contains 18 residues. Germline V lookup: CDR1 SEHNR, CDR2 FQNEAQ (reference sequence). The ends lost 5 bases at V and 3 bases at J; junction bases unmatched: 15. CDR3 amino acids: CASSPMVGTSGDLYEQYF. As DNA, the CDR3 is TGTGCCAGCAGCCCTATGGTCGGGACTAGCGGAGACCTCTACGAGCAGTACTTC.